The entry below gives a single T cell receptor (beta chain) sequence along with its context. This specimen belongs to a study of blood T cell repertoires in COVID-19. Overall study context: COVID-19 samples, acute and convalescent, were from the United States, Italy and Spain. PBMCs, B-cell-depleted T cells, or T cells were the source of the cDNA or gDNA that made up the material.

Per the original data handling: Estimation of nucleated cell counts relied on the amplification of reference gene primers. Assay: immunoSEQ multiplex PCR; the TCRdb copy retains only in-frame clones and omits some. Clone size and the V and J calls come from that table; the DNA yielded D and trimming. This sample yields under 100,000 clones, of which 75% to 90% are seen a single time; 0.85% to 1.3% belongs to the top ten. This CDR3 has 13 residues. Germline lookup yields CDR1 LNHDA and CDR2 SQIVND (reference sequence). Trimming cost V 3 bases and J 7 bases, with 13 bases left between them. What was sequenced was peripheral blood. The chain has TRBV19 and TRBJ2-7; maybe TRBD1 (8 bases). The receptor was isolated from a human donor in a cohort sampled during active COVID-19. The CDR3, as DNA: TGTGCCAGTAGTATTGGACAGGGAGGGGAGCAGTACTTC. Amino acid sequence: CASSIGQGGEQYF. Full variable domain (remainder filled in from reference TRBV19 and TRBJ2-7): DGGITQSPKYLFRKEGQNVTLSCEQNLNHDAMYWYRQDPGQGLRLIYYSQIVNDFQKGDIAEGYSVSREKKESFPLTVTSAQKNPTAFYLCASSIGQGGEQYFGPGTRLTVT.